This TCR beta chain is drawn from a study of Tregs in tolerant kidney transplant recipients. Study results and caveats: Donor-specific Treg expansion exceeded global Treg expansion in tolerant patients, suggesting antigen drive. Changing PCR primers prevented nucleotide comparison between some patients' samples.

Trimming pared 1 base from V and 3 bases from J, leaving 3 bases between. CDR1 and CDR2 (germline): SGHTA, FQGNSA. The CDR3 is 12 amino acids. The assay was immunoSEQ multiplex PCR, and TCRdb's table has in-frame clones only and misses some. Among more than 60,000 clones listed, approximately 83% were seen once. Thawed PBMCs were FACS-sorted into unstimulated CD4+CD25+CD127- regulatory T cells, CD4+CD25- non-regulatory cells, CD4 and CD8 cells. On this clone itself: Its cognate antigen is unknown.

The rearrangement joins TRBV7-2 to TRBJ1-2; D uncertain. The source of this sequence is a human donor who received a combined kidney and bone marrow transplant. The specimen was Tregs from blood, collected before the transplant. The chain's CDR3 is CASSLDHYGYTF. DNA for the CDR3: TGTGCCAGCAGCTTAGACCACTATGGCTACACCTTC.